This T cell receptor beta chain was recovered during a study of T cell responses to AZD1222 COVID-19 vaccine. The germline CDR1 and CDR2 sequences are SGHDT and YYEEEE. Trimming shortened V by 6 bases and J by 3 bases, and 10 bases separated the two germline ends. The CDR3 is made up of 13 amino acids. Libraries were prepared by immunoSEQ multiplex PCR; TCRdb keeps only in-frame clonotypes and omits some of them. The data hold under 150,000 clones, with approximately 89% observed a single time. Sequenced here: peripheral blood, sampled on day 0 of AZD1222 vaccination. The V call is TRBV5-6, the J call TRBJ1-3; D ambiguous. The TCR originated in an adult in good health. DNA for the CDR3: TGTGCCAGCACCCCTTGGGGTGGAAACACCATATATTTT. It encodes CASTPWGGNTIYF.